This T cell receptor (beta chain) was recovered during a study of patients and donors after allogeneic stem cell transplantation. Trimming cost V 8 bases and J 3 bases; bases outside gene matches: 4. CDR3 size: 13 residues. CDR1 SQVTM and CDR2 ANQGSEA come from the germline V gene. TCRdb re-derived calls from the RT-PCR reads in MiXCR, one entry per CDR3 protein. The sample has approximately 99,000 distinct CDR3 sequences, around 33% seen once. This sequence joins TRBV29-1 and TRBJ2-1, with TRBD2 matching over 10 bases. Sequenced sample: blood, either unsorted or a sorted T cell fraction (not recorded which). The receptor comes from a human donor who was either an allogeneic HSCT recipient or a stem cell or donor lymphocyte infusion donor (not recorded which). It is not recorded whose cells these are; they may come from a transplant donor. The DNA for the CDR3 is TGCAGCTACCTAGCGGGAGTCTACAATGAGCAGTTCTTC. Residues: CSYLAGVYNEQFF.